The clone carrying this TCR beta chain was detected a few times. Trimming removed 4 bases at V and 6 bases at J, with 17 bases between. This CDR3 spans 15 amino acids. Germline V gene sequence: CDR1 SGHKS, CDR2 YYEKEE (reference sequence). Criteria for exclusion of patients were uncontrolled infection, other autoimmune disease, pregnancy or lactation. Orbital computed tomography and thyroid ultrasound, together with serum TRAb and thyroxine and clinical symptoms, were used for diagnoses. Fresh peripheral blood, roughly 10 ml, was the source of the PBMCs. The source of the sample is a study of T cells in Graves' hyperthyroidism and ophthalmopathy. The source material, RNA transcripts, was used to amplify TCR beta CDR3 regions. The study used the HTBI primer set for a first-round RT-PCR of the TCR CDR3. TCRdb re-analysed the multiplex PCR reads in MiXCR, keeping a single row per CDR3 protein. This sample carries about 420,000 distinct CDR3 sequences, approximately 14% of them seen once, and the ten largest clones take roughly 13%.

The chain links TRBV5-5 to TRBJ1-5; weak D call: TRBD1 (6 bases). This receptor was identified in a woman under 30 with Graves' hyperthyroidism. What was sequenced was blood. The CDR3 DNA sequence: TGTGCCAGCAGCGCAGACAGGCTAGGGGGTCAGCCCCAGCATTTT. Residues: CASSADRLGGQPQHF.